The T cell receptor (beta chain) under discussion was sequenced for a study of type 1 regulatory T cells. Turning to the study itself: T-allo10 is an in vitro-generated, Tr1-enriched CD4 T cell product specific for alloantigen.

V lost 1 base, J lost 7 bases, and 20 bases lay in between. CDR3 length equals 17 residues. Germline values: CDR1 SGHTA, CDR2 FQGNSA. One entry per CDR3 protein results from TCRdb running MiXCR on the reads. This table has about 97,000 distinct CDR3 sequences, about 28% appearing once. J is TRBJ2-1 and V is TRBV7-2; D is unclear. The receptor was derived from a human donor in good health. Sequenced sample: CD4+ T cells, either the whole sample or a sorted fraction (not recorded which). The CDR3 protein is CASSLVPVSNLKNEQFF. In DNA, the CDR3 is TGTGCCAGCAGCTTAGTTCCTGTCTCCAACTTGAAAAATGAGCAGTTCTTC. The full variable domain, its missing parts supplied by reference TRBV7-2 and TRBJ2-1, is GAGVSQSPSNKVTEKGKDVELRCDPISGHTALYWYRQSLGQGLEFLIYFQGNSAPDKSGLPSDRFSAERTGGSVSTLTIQRTQQEDSAVYLCASSLVPVSNLKNEQFFGPGTRLTVL.